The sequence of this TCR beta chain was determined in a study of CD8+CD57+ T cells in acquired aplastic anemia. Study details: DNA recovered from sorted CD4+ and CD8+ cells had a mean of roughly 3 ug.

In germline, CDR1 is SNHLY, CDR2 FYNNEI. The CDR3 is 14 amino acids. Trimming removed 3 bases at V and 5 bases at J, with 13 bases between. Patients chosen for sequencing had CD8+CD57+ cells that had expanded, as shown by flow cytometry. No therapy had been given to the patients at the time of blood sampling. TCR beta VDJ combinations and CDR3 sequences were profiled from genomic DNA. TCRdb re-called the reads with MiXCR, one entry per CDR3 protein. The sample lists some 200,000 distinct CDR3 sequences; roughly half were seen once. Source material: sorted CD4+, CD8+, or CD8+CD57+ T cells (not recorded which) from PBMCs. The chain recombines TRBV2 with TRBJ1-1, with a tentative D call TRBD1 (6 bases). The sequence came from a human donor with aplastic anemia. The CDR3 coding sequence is TGTGCCAGCAGTGATCCAGGGGCGGATACTGAAGCTTTCTTT. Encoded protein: CASSDPGADTEAFF.